This TCR beta chain appears in the sequencing data of a study of control samples from healthy donors and cancer patients (dated by TCRdb to the early 2020s). Worth noting for this clone: Its antigen remains undetermined. No base quality information exists; no much larger clone differs at one position.

Receptors were amplified or captured by the immunoSEQ multiplex PCR assay. The immuneACCESS repertoire file appears here via TCRdb, limited to in-frame rearrangements. These files lack a portion of the clones; in checked studies, under half of the deficit traces to unresolved V genes, and the cause of the others is not known. The sample data list around 100,000 clones, and just over 90% of these were observed just once. About 4% of the sample is taken by the ten largest. The CDR3, from cysteine to phenylalanine, totals 14 residues. The kept DNA is CDR3 alone, 42 bases in frame from the first base. V ends up 1 base short and J 4 bases short, with an unmatched junction base count of 6. CDR1 and CDR2, looked up from the germline V gene, are SQVTM and ANQGSEA.

In this chain, TRBV29-1 is recombined with TRBJ1-2, with 7 bases aligning to TRBD1. The sequenced sample was blood. The receptor was isolated from a woman aged 18-29 years in good health. The CDR3 loop reads CSVEGGQLLYGYTF. The DNA sequence follows: TGCAGCGTTGAAGGGGGACAGCTACTCTATGGCTACACCTTC.